This T cell receptor (beta chain) is drawn from a study of post-analysis software for immune sequencing data. Study-wide points: Higher frequency in patients than in controls was seen for about five TRBV segments, with TRBV5-6, TRBV5-1 and TRBV20-1 among them. The authors found that F measure strongly co-clustered same-batch samples.

Unique molecular identifiers featured in each of the TCR beta cDNA libraries. TCRdb called the PCR reads again in MiXCR, with one record for every CDR3 protein. This sample has about 200,000 distinct CDR3 sequences, with 29% found just once. This clonotype came up many times. The antigen is not known. The CDR3 contains 14 residues. Germline V gene data show CDR1 as DFQATT and CDR2 as SNEGSKA (reference sequence). Trimming stripped 5 bases from V and 2 bases from J, with 16 bases between. This chain uses TRBV20-1 with TRBJ2-7; the D is unclear. The receptor was isolated from a girl under 18 with multiple sclerosis. Sequencing was carried out using blood. CDR3 nucleotide sequence: TGCAGTGCTCCCACTCCAAGCGAGCCCTACGAGCAGTACTTC. Its translation is CSAPTPSEPYEQYF.